Included here is one TCR beta chain sequence, with context. Losses at the gene ends were 6 bases for V and 8 bases for J; bases not matched to a gene: 12. The CDR3 sequence is 14 residues long. CDR1 PRHDT and CDR2 FYEKMQ come from the germline V gene (reference sequence). The sample belongs to a study of blood T cell repertoires in COVID-19. Assay: immunoSEQ multiplex PCR; the TCRdb copy retains only in-frame clones and omits some. Of 60,000 or so clones listed, roughly 71% are singletons. V and J are TRBV13 and TRBJ1-2, with TRBD1 identical over 7 bases. Specimen: peripheral blood. The receptor was isolated from a woman aged 45-65 years with active or convalescent COVID-19. In nucleotides, the CDR3 is TGTGCCAGCAGGAGACCGGGACAGAGCCCGGGCTACACCTTC. Protein: CASRRPGQSPGYTF.